The 19 T cell receptor beta chains presented below share a single source sample, sequenced in a study of T cell responses to AZD1222 COVID-19 vaccine. Clones were sequenced by immunoSEQ multiplex PCR, and TCRdb holds only the in-frame ones, with some missing. The table shows more than 95,000 clones, with roughly 91% occurring only once. The starting material was peripheral blood, obtained on day 0 of AZD1222 vaccination. All receptors derive from an adult in good health.

The chain carries TRBV7-9 and TRBJ1-5, with D maybe TRBD1 (5 bases). The CDR3 extends over 15 amino acids. Trimming cost V 4 bases and J 1 base, with 11 bases left between them. The germline CDR1 and CDR2 sequences are SEHNR and FQNEAQ (reference sequence). CDR3 sequence: CASSSRGDSNQPQHF. DNA of the CDR3: TGTGCCAGCAGCTCCCGGGGGGACAGCAATCAGCCCCAGCATTTT.

The V call is TRBV3-1 (or the pseudogene TRBV3-2), the J call TRBJ2-1, with D possibly being TRBD1 (7 bases). The CDR3 is made up of 14 amino acids. V shed 4 bases and J shed 12 bases, with 19 bases lying between them. CDR1 is LGHDT and CDR2 is YNNKEL in the germline V gene (reference sequence). This CDR3 reads CASSPRSEGAGQFF. The CDR3 region has the DNA TGTGCCAGCAGCCCTAGATCGGAGGGGGCGGGGCAGTTCTTC.

As to this clone: The sample holds other DNA sequences that translate to the same CDR3. The V and J genes are TRBV29-1 and TRBJ1-4; 9 positions agree with TRBD1. The length of the CDR3 is 13 residues. V shed 6 bases, J shed 4 bases, and the junction held 3 bases outside the gene matches. Germline V gene sequence: CDR1 SQVTM, CDR2 ANQGSEA. The CDR3 sequence: CSVVTGGNEKLFF. CDR3 sequence (DNA): TGCAGCGTCGTGACAGGGGGTAATGAAAAACTGTTTTTT.

V gene TRBV2 combines with J gene TRBJ1-4, with 9 bases matching TRBD1. CDR3 length: 14 residues. V lost 7 bases, J lost 8 bases, and 8 bases stayed unmatched. Germline V gene lookup returns CDR1 SNHLY and CDR2 FYNNEI. The CDR3, as DNA: TGTGCCAGCACCGAATGGGACAGGGACGAAAAACTGTTTTTT. Translating it yields CASTEWDRDEKLFF.

J is TRBJ2-7 and V is TRBV5-8; D gene unclear. The germline V gene encodes CDR1 SGHTS and CDR2 YDEGEE. Trimming left V 0 bases short and J 0 bases short, with 13 bases between. This CDR3 region has 16 residues. The CDR3 is CASSLGVTPSSYEQYF. CDR3 bases: TGTGCCAGCAGCTTGGGGGTGACGCCGAGCTCCTACGAGCAGTACTTC.

The chain recombines TRBV11-3 with TRBJ2-1; no clear D. The CDR3 runs to 15 residues. V lost 0 bases and J lost 2, with 8 bases in between. The germline V gene encodes CDR1 SGHNT and CDR2 YENEEA. CDR3 loop: CASSLEDGAYNEQFF. The DNA for the CDR3 is TGTGCCAGCAGCTTAGAAGACGGAGCCTACAATGAGCAGTTCTTC. Drawing the rest from reference TRBV11-3 and TRBJ2-1, the complete variable domain is EAGVVQSPRYKIIEKKQPVAFWCNPISGHNTLYWYLQNLGQGPELLIRYENEEAVDDSQLPKDRFSAERLKGVDSTLKIQPAELGDSAVYLCASSLEDGAYNEQFFGPGTRLTVL.

The gene calls are TRBV6-5 and TRBJ1-1; no clear D gene. CDR1 is MNHEY and CDR2 is SVGAGI in the germline V gene. This CDR3 has 13 amino acids. The germline V and J ends were trimmed by 8 bases and 1 base, with 11 bases remaining between them. This CDR3 reads CASSVQWNTEAFF. As DNA, the CDR3 is TGTGCCAGCTCGGTCCAGTGGAACACTGAAGCTTTCTTT.

The chain uses TRBV10-1 and TRBJ2-7; TRBD1 agrees at 10 bases. The ends lost 4 bases at V and 2 bases at J; junction bases unmatched: 8. The V gene's germline CDR1 is WNHNN and CDR2 SYGVQD (reference sequence). This CDR3 spans 16 amino acids. CDR3: CASSGDRDRGTYEQYF. The CDR3 DNA reads TGCGCCAGCAGTGGTGACAGGGACAGGGGAACCTACGAGCAGTACTTC.

This clone was counted a single time. The chain combines TRBV6-2 or TRBV6-3 with TRBJ1-1; D perhaps matches TRBD1 (6 bases). Trimming cost V 5 bases and J 1 base, with 11 bases left between them. The CDR3 is 14 amino acids. The germline V gene has CDR1 MNHEY and CDR2 SVGEGT. CDR3 nucleotides: TGTGCCAGCAGTCAAGGGGGTCGGAACACTGAAGCTTTCTTT. Translation: CASSQGGRNTEAFF.

The CDR3 region has the DNA TGTGCCAGCACAAGCGGGAGGGTTACAGATACGCAGTATTTT. Protein sequence: CASTSGRVTDTQYF. The gene calls are TRBV27 and TRBJ2-3; the match to TRBD2 covers 10 bases. J gave up 3 bases and V 7 bases, and 4 bases lay outside the gene matches. Germline CDR1 is MNHEY and CDR2 is SMNVEV (reference sequence). The CDR3 consists of 14 residues.

The V and J genes are TRBV12-3 or TRBV12-4 and TRBJ1-1, with D perhaps TRBD1 (5 bases). Trimming took off 4 bases at V and 4 bases at J, with 10 bases between the two ends. The CDR3 consists of 13 residues. This CDR3 reads CASSSAGFTEAFF. The CDR3 bases are TGTGCCAGCAGTTCAGCAGGGTTCACTGAAGCTTTCTTT.

The chain recombines TRBV5-6 with TRBJ1-1; a weak D match, TRBD1 (5 bases). Germline values: CDR1 SGHDT, CDR2 YYEEEE. This CDR3 contains 13 residues. V dropped 4 bases and J dropped 4 bases, with 11 bases sitting between them. The CDR3 DNA sequence: TGTGCCAGCAGCCTCACGGGGGGCACTGAAGCTTTCTTT. This gives the protein CASSLTGGTEAFF.

This clone showed up just a few times. The chain carries TRBV5-1 and TRBJ2-5; 8 bases agree with TRBD1. Germline trimming cut 3 bases from V and 5 bases from J; bases unmatched to any gene: 9. The CDR3 is 15 amino acids. The V gene's germline CDR1 is SGHRS and CDR2 YFSETQ. The CDR3: CASSSNDRGGETQYF. CDR3 coding DNA: TGCGCCAGCAGCTCTAACGACAGGGGTGGGGAGACCCAGTACTTC.

This clone was seen at least ten times. This chain joins TRBV19 and TRBJ2-1; tentatively, D is TRBD1 (6 bases). The germline gives CDR1 LNHDA, CDR2 SQIVND (reference sequence). V shed 1 base and J shed 10 bases, with 8 bases lying between them. This CDR3 contains 12 residues. The CDR3 sequence is CASSIGQGEQFF. The CDR3 DNA sequence: TGTGCCAGTAGTATAGGTCAGGGGGAGCAGTTCTTC.

The chain uses TRBV2 and TRBJ1-2; 8 bases line up with TRBD1. With V trimmed by 0 bases and J by 5 bases, 5 bases remained unmatched. Germline loops: CDR1 SNHLY, CDR2 FYNNEI. The CDR3 runs 15 residues. CDR3 DNA: TGTGCCAGCAGTGAAGCTGGGACAGGTAAATATGGCTACACCTTC. Its protein product is CASSEAGTGKYGYTF.

The chain carries TRBV19 and TRBJ2-5; D perhaps matches TRBD2 (7 bases). The CDR3 covers 21 residues. V was clipped by 0 bases and J by 3 bases, with 29 bases between them. Germline V lookup: CDR1 LNHDA, CDR2 SQIVND (reference sequence). CDR3 coding DNA: TGTGCCAGTAGTATAGAGTTGGCCCGGGGGGTCGTACAGGGCCCGGAAGAGACCCAGTACTTC. It codes for CASSIELARGVVQGPEETQYF.

The chain uses TRBV18 and TRBJ1-4, with no clear D. The V and J ends lost 1 base and 7 bases respectively, with 16 bases between them. The CDR3 is made up of 16 amino acids. The germline gives CDR1 KGHSH, CDR2 LQKENI. The CDR3: CASSPLDVPLLEKLFF. The CDR3 DNA reads as TGTGCCAGCTCACCACTAGATGTACCATTACTTGAAAAACTGTTTTTT.

The chain uses TRBV12-3 or TRBV12-4 and TRBJ1-1; 7 bases are shared with TRBD1. V was clipped by 6 bases and J by 6 bases; unmatched bases: 4. The CDR3 runs to 12 residues. The CDR3 sequence is CASRIGTAEAFF. The CDR3 DNA sequence: TGTGCCAGCAGAATCGGGACAGCTGAAGCTTTCTTT.

V is TRBV29-1 and J is TRBJ1-2; unclear D gene. Germline V gene lookup returns CDR1 SQVTM and CDR2 ANQGSEA. Deletions cut 4 bases from V and 6 bases from J, with 15 bases between. The CDR3 extends over 13 amino acids. For the CDR3, the DNA is TGCAGCGTTGGGAGCCGGGCGAATAATGGCTACACCTTC. This sequence encodes CSVGSRANNGYTF.